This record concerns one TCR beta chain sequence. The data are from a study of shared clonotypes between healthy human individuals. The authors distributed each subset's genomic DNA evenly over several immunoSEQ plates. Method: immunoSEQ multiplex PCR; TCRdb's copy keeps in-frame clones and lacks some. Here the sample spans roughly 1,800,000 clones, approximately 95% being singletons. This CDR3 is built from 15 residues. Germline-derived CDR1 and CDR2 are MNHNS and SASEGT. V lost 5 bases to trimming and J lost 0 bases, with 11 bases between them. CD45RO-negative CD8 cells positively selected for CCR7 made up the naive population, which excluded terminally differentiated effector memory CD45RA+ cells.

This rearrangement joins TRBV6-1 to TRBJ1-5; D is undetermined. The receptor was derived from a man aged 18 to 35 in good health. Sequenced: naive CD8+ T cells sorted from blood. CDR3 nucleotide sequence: TGTGCCAGCAGTACTCTGAGGGCTAGCAATCAGCCCCAGCATTTT. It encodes CASSTLRASNQPQHF.